The 3 T cell receptor beta chains reported below all come from one sample, sequenced in a study of T cell repertoires in cytomegalovirus infection. TCRdb re-derived calls from the reads in MiXCR, one entry per CDR3 protein. The table lists hundreds of thousands of distinct CDR3 sequences, 31% of them singletons. The sample was PBMCs. These receptors were taken from a human donor in good health (CMV status not recorded). Some clones in this sample may be carry-over from other donors' samples.

This clonotype came up many times. V is TRBV7-2 and J is TRBJ2-7; no clear D gene. The CDR3 length is 14 residues. Looked up from germline, CDR1 is SGHTA and CDR2 is FQGNSA. Trimming left V 2 bases short and J 2 bases short, with 10 bases between. CDR3 in DNA: TGTGCCAGCAGCTTATTTTCAGAAACCTACGAGCAGTACTTC. This encodes CASSLFSETYEQYF.

The J gene is TRBJ1-6, the V gene TRBV28; 8 nucleotides line up with TRBD1. CDR3 size: 15 residues. V was clipped by 6 bases and J by 8 bases; unmatched bases: 9. Germline CDR1 and CDR2: MDHEN and SYDVKM. The CDR3 region has the DNA TGTGCCAGCAGGCGCCCGGGACAGGTGGATTCACCCCTCCACTTT. This gives the protein CASRRPGQVDSPLHF.

Worth noting for this clonotype: The conserved final phenylalanine or tryptophan is absent from the CDR3, which likely points to a read error. The chain joins TRBV4-1 to TRBJ2-1, with a weak D call TRBD1 (5 bases). The V end lost 1 base, the J end lost 3 bases, and 10 bases lay between the germline ends. CDR3 length: 15 amino acids. Germline values: CDR1 MGHRA, CDR2 YSYEKL. The CDR3 nucleotides are TGCGCCAGCAGCCAAGTTCAGCAGGGCTACAATGAGCAGTTCTTA. Its translation: CASSQVQQGYNEQFL.